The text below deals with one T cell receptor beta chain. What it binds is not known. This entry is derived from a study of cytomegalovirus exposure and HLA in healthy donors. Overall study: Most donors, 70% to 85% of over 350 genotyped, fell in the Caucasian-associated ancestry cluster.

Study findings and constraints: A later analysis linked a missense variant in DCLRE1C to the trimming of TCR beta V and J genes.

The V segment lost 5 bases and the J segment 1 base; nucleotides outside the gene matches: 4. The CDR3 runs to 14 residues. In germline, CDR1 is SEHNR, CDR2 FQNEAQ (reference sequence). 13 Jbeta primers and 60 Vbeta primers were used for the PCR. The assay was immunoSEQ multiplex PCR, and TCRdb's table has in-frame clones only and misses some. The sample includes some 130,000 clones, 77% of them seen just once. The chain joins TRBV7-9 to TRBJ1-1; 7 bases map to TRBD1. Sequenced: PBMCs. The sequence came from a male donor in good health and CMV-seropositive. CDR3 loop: CASSPGQKNTEAFF. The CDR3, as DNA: TGTGCCAGCAGCCCGGGACAGAAGAACACTGAAGCTTTCTTT.